This is a list of T cell receptor beta chains from one sample in a study of blood T cell repertoires in COVID-19. Clones were read by immunoSEQ multiplex PCR, and TCRdb kept only the in-frame ones, dropping some. The sample gives approximately 340,000 clones, roughly nine tenths of which show up once; over 0.7% is in the top ten. The source material was PBMCs or T cells enriched from blood (not recorded which). Every receptor here comes from a woman aged 40 to 50 who had been exposed to COVID-19. The CDR3 runs from the conserved cysteine through the conserved F or W. A D gene is named only where the DNA matches it firmly. Clone size is given for some rows only: seen once, a few or many times, or a class if the clone is expanded.

len,d_gene,abundance,v_gene,j_gene,CDR3nt,CDR3aa
13,TRBD2,-,TRBV6-5,TRBJ2-2,TGTGCCAGCAGTACGGGGAGGGCCGGGGAGCTGTTTTTT,CASSTGRAGELFF
13,TRBD1,-,TRBV7-2,TRBJ1-1,TGTGCCAGCAGCAATGGACAGGGGAGTGAAGCTTTCTTT,CASSNGQGSEAFF
14,-,-,TRBV2,TRBJ1-2,TGTGCCAGCAGTCAGCGTGAGGCCACCTATGGCTACACCTTC,CASSQREATYGYTF
15,-,-,TRBV10-1,TRBJ2-6,TGCGCCAGCAGTGAGTCAGGGGTTGGGGCCAACGTCCTGACTTTC,CASSESGVGANVLTF
17,TRBD2,-,TRBV27,TRBJ2-5,TGTGCCAGCAGCTCAATATGGACTAGCGGAGTCCAAGAGACCCAGTACTTC,CASSSIWTSGVQETQYF
13,-,-,TRBV15,TRBJ1-5,TGTGCCACCGATACAGGGCATCATCAGCCCCAGCATTTT,CATDTGHHQPQHF
13,-,once,TRBV27,TRBJ1-2,TGTGCCAGCAGCCCGGGACTAAAGGTCGGCTACACCTTC,CASSPGLKVGYTF
11,-,-,TRBV11-3,TRBJ1-1,TGTGCCAGCAGCCAGAACACTGAAGCTTTCTTT,CASSQNTEAFF
16,TRBD1,once,TRBV7-6,TRBJ1-6,TGTGCCAGCAGTTCCTCCGTGGGACAGGGGGATTCACCCCTCCACTTT,CASSSSVGQGDSPLHF
20,-,-,TRBV10-2,TRBJ1-3,TGCGCCAGCAGTGAGTCGAGCGTGGCAGGGCCTCGACGCTCTGGAAACACCATATATTTT,CASSESSVAGPRRSGNTIYF
15,-,once,TRBV11-3,TRBJ1-1,TGTGCCAGCAGCGTCTCAGGGAAAAGACAGACTGAAGCTTTCTTT,CASSVSGKRQTEAFF
14,TRBD1,-,TRBV28,TRBJ2-5,TGTGCCAGCACCCGGACAGGGAAGGCAGAGACCCAGTACTTC,CASTRTGKAETQYF
14,TRBD2,-,TRBV5-4,TRBJ2-7,TGTGCCAGCAGTTCCGGGACTAGCGGCTACGAGCAGTACTTC,CASSSGTSGYEQYF
17,TRBD1,-,TRBV11-3,TRBJ2-7,TGTGCCAGCAGCCACCGTGATATCAGGGGGTCTATCGACGAGCAGTACTTC,CASSHRDIRGSIDEQYF
16,TRBD1,-,TRBV5-6,TRBJ1-2,TGTGCCAGCAGCACCTCCAGGACAGGATCTAACTATGGCTACACCTTT,CASSTSRTGSNYGYTF
15,TRBD2,-,TRBV19,TRBJ2-5,TGTGCCAGTAGTATGAGACTAGCGGAGGAAGAGACCCAGTACTTC,CASSMRLAEEETQYF
14,TRBD1,-,TRBV7-9,TRBJ1-1,TGTGCCAGCAGCAAACCGGACAGGGGCACTGAAGCTTTCTTT,CASSKPDRGTEAFF
16,TRBD2,-,TRBV7-3,TRBJ2-1,TGTGCCAGCAGCTCCCAGCGGACTAGCGGTTACAATGAGCAGTTCTTC,CASSSQRTSGYNEQFF
16,-,-,TRBV3-1/TRBV3-2,TRBJ2-3,TGTGCCAGCAGCCAAGGGGGGGGGCCTAGCACAGATACGCAGTATTTT,CASSQGGGPSTDTQYF
18,TRBD1,-,TRBV20-1,TRBJ1-6,TGCAGTGCTAGTCTTTCGAGGGGGCTGGGAGCAGATAATTCACCCCTCCACTTT,CSASLSRGLGADNSPLHF
14,TRBD1,-,TRBV5-6,TRBJ1-1,TGTGCCAGCAGCTTGGGGGAGACAGGGGGCATAGCTTTCTTT,CASSLGETGGIAFF
15,-,few,TRBV5-4,TRBJ2-2,TGTGCCAGCAGCTTGAGAGGGGGTAACACCGGGGAGCTGTTTTTT,CASSLRGGNTGELFF
14,-,-,TRBV19,TRBJ1-3,TGTGCCAGTAAGTTTGAGGGAATCGGAAACACCATATATTTT,CASKFEGIGNTIYF
9,-,-,TRBV4-1,TRBJ2-7,TGCGCCAGCAGCCCACGGACTCAATTC,CASSPRTQF
17,TRBD1,-,TRBV18,TRBJ1-5,TGTGCCAGCTCACCCCAGGGACAGGGTCGGAGCAATCAGCCCCAGCATTTT,CASSPQGQGRSNQPQHF
18,-,-,TRBV7-6,TRBJ2-2,TGTGCCAGCAGCTTAGCGCTTCGCCTCGGGGTGATCACCGGGGAGCTGTTTTTT,CASSLALRLGVITGELFF
14,TRBD2,-,TRBV14,TRBJ2-1,TGTGCCAGCAGCCAGGGGGGGACCTACAATGAGCAGTTCTTC,CASSQGGTYNEQFF
14,-,-,TRBV14,TRBJ1-1,TGTGCCAGCAGCCAAGCCGGCGGCCCGCGGGGGTCTTTCTTT,CASSQAGGPRGSFF
15,TRBD2,-,TRBV3-1/TRBV3-2,TRBJ2-1,TGTGCCAGCAGGCTAACTAGCGGGTCCTACAATGAGCAGTTCTTC,CASRLTSGSYNEQFF
16,TRBD1,-,TRBV19,TRBJ1-2,TGTGCCAGTAGTCGCCGGGACAGACCCATTAACTATGGCTACACCTTC,CASSRRDRPINYGYTF
14,-,-,TRBV10-3,TRBJ2-1,TGTGCCATCAGTGGATTAGCGCAATACAATGAGCAGTTCTTC,CAISGLAQYNEQFF
17,TRBD1,-,TRBV19,TRBJ2-6,TGTGCCAGTAGTATAGGGACAGGGGTTTCTGGGGCCAACGTCCTGACTTTC,CASSIGTGVSGANVLTF
16,TRBD2,-,TRBV20-1,TRBJ2-3,TGCAGTGCTAGTATGCTAGCGGGACAAAGACCAGATACGCAGTATTTT,CSASMLAGQRPDTQYF
14,-,-,TRBV21-1,TRBJ1-4,TGTGCCAGCAGCAAAGACAGGGTAGATGAAAAACTGTTTTTT,CASSKDRVDEKLFF
15,TRBD1,-,TRBV24-1,TRBJ2-7,TGTGCCACCAGTGACATAGGGACAGGGTCCAACGAGCAGTACTTC,CATSDIGTGSNEQYF
11,-,-,TRBV10-2,TRBJ2-7,TGCGCCTCAGAAGGGGGAAACGAGCAGTACTTC,CASEGGNEQYF
14,-,few,TRBV5-8,TRBJ2-3,TGTGCCAGCAGCTTGGGGGGCTTCACAGATACGCAGTATTTT,CASSLGGFTDTQYF
13,-,-,TRBV10-3,TRBJ1-3,TGTGCCATCAGTGGCAGATCTGGAAACACCATATATTTT,CAISGRSGNTIYF
13,-,-,TRBV27,TRBJ2-7,TGTGCCAGCGGGGGACACCCCCTCTACGAGCAGTACTTC,CASGGHPLYEQYF
13,TRBD1,-,TRBV6-5,TRBJ1-1,TGTGCCAGCTGGGACAGTATGAACACTGAAGCTTTCTTT,CASWDSMNTEAFF
11,TRBD1,once,TRBV30,TRBJ1-3,TGTGCCTGGAGCAGGGGGTGGACCATATATTTT,CAWSRGWTIYF
14,-,-,TRBV30,TRBJ1-1,TGTGCCTGGAGTGCCGGACAGCCGAACACTGAAGCTTTCTTT,CAWSAGQPNTEAFF
11,-,few,TRBV24-1,TRBJ1-2,TGTGCCACAGGGGAAAGGGAACGCTACACCTTC,CATGERERYTF
13,TRBD1,-,TRBV6-5,TRBJ2-1,TGTGCCAGCAGTTACGACAGGGGAGGTGAGCAGTTCTTC,CASSYDRGGEQFF
14,-,-,TRBV19,TRBJ2-2,TGTGCCAGTAGGCTCAGCAGGGACACCGGGGAGCTGTTTTTT,CASRLSRDTGELFF
17,TRBD1,-,TRBV3-1/TRBV3-2,TRBJ1-4,TGTGCCAGCAGCCCGCGTATCGGACAGGGGATAAATGAAAAACTGTTTTTT,CASSPRIGQGINEKLFF
16,-,-,TRBV13,TRBJ1-1,TGTGCCAGCAGCTCAGGGGCGGGATCCTTGAACACTGAAGCTTTCTTT,CASSSGAGSLNTEAFF
15,TRBD2,once,TRBV7-9,TRBJ2-1,TGTGCCAGCAGCTTAATGACTAGCGGTAAGAATGAGCAGTTCTTC,CASSLMTSGKNEQFF
13,TRBD1,-,TRBV5-6,TRBJ1-2,TGTGCCAGCAGCTTTTGGGACAGGGTTGGCTACACCTTC,CASSFWDRVGYTF
13,-,few,TRBV6-5,TRBJ1-5,TGTGCCAGCAGAGGCACAGGGAATCAGCCCCAGCATTTT,CASRGTGNQPQHF
16,TRBD1,-,TRBV15,TRBJ1-5,TGTGCCACCAGCTCGGGGACAGGGCATAGCAATCAGCCCCAGCATTTT,CATSSGTGHSNQPQHF
13,-,-,TRBV12-2,TRBJ1-1,TGTGCAAGTCGCTTACGTCAGTCCACTGAAGCTTTCTTT,CASRLRQSTEAFF
12,-,-,TRBV7-2,TRBJ2-3,TGTGCCAGCAGCCGCTACAGGGATACGCAGTATTTT,CASSRYRDTQYF
15,-,-,TRBV19,TRBJ1-1,TGTGCCAGTAGCCGGGACTTCGGAATGAACACTGAAGCTTTCTTT,CASSRDFGMNTEAFF
17,TRBD2,-,TRBV12-5,TRBJ2-1,TGTGCTAGTGGTTTCCTAGGGGCTAGCGGCAGACCTAATGAGCAGTTCTTC,CASGFLGASGRPNEQFF
16,TRBD1,-,TRBV9,TRBJ2-5,TGTGCCAGCAGCGTGGGGACAGGGGGGATTGGGGAGACCCAGTACTTC,CASSVGTGGIGETQYF
11,-,-,TRBV6-4,TRBJ1-3,TGTGCCACCTCGGGGGAGAACACCATATATTTT,CATSGENTIYF
15,TRBD2,-,TRBV3-1/TRBV3-2,TRBJ2-7,TGTGCCAGCAGCCAAGAAGCGGGGGGGCCGCGCGAGCAGTACTTC,CASSQEAGGPREQYF